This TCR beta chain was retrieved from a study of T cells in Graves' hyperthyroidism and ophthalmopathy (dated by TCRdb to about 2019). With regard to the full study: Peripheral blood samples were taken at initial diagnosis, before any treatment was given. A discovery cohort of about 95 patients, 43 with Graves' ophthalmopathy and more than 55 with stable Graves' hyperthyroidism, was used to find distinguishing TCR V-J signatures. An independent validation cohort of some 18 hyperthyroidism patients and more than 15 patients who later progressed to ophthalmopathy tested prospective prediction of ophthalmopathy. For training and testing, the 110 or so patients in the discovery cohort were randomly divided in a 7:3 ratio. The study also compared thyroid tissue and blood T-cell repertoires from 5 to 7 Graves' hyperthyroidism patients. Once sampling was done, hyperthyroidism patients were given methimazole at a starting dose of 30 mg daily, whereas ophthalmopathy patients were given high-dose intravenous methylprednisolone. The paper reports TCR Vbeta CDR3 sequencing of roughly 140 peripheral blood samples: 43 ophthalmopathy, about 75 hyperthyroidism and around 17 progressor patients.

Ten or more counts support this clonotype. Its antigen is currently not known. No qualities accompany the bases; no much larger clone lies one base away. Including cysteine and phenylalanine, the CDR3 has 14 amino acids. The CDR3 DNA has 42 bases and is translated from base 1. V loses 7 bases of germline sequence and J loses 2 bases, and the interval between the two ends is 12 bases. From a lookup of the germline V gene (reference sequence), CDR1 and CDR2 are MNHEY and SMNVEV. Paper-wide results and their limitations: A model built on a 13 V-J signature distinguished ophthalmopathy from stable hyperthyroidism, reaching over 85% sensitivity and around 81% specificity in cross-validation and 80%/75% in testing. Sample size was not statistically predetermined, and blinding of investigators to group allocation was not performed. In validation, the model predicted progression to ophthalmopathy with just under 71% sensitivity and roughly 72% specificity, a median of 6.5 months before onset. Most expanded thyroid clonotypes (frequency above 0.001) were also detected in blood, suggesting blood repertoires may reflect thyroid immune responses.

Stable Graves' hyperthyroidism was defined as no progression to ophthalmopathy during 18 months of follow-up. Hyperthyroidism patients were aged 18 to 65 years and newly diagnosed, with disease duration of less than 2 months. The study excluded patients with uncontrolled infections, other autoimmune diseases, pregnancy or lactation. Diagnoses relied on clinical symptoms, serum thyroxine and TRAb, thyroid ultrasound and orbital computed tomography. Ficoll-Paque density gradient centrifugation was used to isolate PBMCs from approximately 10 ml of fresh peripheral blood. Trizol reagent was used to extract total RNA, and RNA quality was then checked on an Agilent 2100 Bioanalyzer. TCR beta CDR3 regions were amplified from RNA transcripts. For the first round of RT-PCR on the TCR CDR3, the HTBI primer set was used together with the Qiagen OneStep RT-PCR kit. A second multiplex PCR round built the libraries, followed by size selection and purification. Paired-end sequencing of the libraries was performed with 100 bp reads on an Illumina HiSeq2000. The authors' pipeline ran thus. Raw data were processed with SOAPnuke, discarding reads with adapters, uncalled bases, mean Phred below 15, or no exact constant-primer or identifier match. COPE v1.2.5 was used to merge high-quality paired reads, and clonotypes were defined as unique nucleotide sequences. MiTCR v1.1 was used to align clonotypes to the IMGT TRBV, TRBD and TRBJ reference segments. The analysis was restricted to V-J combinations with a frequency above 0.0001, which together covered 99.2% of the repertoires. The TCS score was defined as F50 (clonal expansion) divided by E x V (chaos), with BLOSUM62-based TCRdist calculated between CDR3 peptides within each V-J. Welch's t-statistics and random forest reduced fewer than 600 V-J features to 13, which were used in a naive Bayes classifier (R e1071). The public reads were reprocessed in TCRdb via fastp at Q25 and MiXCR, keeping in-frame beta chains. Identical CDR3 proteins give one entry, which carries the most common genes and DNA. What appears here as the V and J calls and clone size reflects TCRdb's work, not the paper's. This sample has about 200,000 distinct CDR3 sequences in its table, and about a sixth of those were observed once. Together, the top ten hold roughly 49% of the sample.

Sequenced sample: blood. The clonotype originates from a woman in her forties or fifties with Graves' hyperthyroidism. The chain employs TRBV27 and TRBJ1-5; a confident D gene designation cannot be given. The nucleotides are TGTGCCAGCAAGGTGACTGGTGGCAATCAGCCCCAGCATTTT. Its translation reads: CASKVTGGNQPQHF.